This T cell receptor beta chain was captured in a study of cytomegalovirus exposure and HLA in healthy donors. Study-level findings and limits: Common viral pathogens seemed, in a later analysis, to connect with several of the most significant clusters. As a later analysis showed, a missense DCLRE1C variant was linked to trimming of TCR beta V- and J-genes. Upon later analysis, TCR association rates were observed to vary by HLA locus, being highest for DRB1 and lowest for HLA-C.

As concerns this clone: Its antigen is not identified.

The CDR3 has 16 amino acids. CDR1 and CDR2 from the germline V gene are MGHRA and YSYEKL. The V end was cut by 1 base, the J end by 1 base, with 14 bases between. Researchers ran the PCR with 60 Vbeta and 13 Jbeta primers. This table comes from immunoSEQ multiplex PCR, and its TCRdb copy is limited to in-frame clones, with some not included. Its listing shows over 150,000 clones. Sample: PBMCs. The sequence came from a boy between 10 and 17 years old in good health and CMV-seronegative. The chain recombines TRBV4-1 with TRBJ2-7, with D tentatively TRBD2 (5 bases). The CDR3 DNA sequence: TGCGCCAGCAGCCAAGCACCCTTCGAGCGGTCCTACGAGCAGTACTTC. The encoded protein is CASSQAPFERSYEQYF.